These 3 T cell receptor beta chains came from one sample sequenced in a study of T cells in localized non-small cell lung cancer (dated by TCRdb to about 2020). Library generation was performed with the immunoSEQ multiplex PCR assay. Sourced from immuneACCESS, this table was stored by TCRdb with only in-frame sequences that have V and J called. A share of the clones is absent; for the studies checked, an unresolved V gene accounts for under half, and the remainder has no known explanation. This sample comprises more than 50,000 clones, approximately 82% of them detected only once. Clones ranked in the top ten supply just under 20% of the sample. Here the sequenced sample was peripheral blood, taken before any cancer treatment. All receptors derive from a female donor older than 55 with stage II squamous cell lung carcinoma.

The V gene is TRBV7-8, the J gene TRBJ1-1, with 7 nucleotides matching TRBD1. This CDR3 comprises 14 residues. Germline assignment: CDR1 SGHVS and CDR2 FQNEAQ. V lost 3 bases and J lost 0; bases outside the gene matches: 1. For the CDR3, the DNA is TGTGCCAGCAGCTTGACAGGGTTGAACACTGAAGCTTTCTTT. This codes for CASSLTGLNTEAFF.

The chain carries TRBV19 and TRBJ1-6; D is perhaps TRBD1 (5 bases). Deletions cut 5 bases from V and 9 bases from J, with 14 bases between. The CDR3 consists of 14 residues. Germline V lookup: CDR1 LNHDA, CDR2 SQIVND (reference sequence). The CDR3 loop reads CASSDRAGGSPLHF. CDR3 coding DNA: TGTGCCAGTAGTGATCGGGCCGGGGGTTCACCCCTCCACTTT.

DNA of the CDR3: TGCGCCAGCAGCCCTACAGGGGATCGCTCCTACGAGCAGTACTTC. It is translated as CASSPTGDRSYEQYF. The rearrangement uses TRBV5-1 and TRBJ2-7; TRBD1 matches at 7 bases. The CDR3 runs to 15 residues. The germline gives CDR1 SGHRS, CDR2 YFSETQ. V lost 4 bases to trimming and J lost 0 bases; unmatched junction nucleotides: 7. Full variable domain (rest looked up from reference TRBV5-1 and TRBJ2-7): KAGVTQTPRYLIKTRGQQVTLSCSPISGHRSVSWYQQTPGQGLQFLFEYFSETQRNKGNFPGRFSGRQFSNSRSEMNVSTLELGDSALYLCASSPTGDRSYEQYFGPGTRLTVT.